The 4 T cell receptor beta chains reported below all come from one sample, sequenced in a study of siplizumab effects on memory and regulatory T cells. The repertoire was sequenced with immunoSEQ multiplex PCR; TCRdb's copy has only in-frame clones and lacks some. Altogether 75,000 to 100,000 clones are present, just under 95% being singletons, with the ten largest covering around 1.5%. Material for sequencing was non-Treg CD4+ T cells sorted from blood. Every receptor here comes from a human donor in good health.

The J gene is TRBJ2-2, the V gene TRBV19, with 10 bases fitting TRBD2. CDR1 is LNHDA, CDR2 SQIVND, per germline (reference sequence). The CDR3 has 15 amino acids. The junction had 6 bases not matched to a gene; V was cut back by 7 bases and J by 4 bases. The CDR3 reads CASTTLAGATGELFF. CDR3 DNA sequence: TGTGCCAGTACCACCCTAGCGGGAGCCACCGGGGAGCTGTTTTTT.

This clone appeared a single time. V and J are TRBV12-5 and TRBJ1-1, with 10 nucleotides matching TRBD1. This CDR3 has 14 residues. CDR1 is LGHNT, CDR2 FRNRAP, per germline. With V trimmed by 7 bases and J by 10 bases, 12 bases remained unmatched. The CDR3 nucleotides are TGTGCTAGTGCCTTCGACAGGGGGCAGTTTCCAGCTTTCTTT. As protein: CASAFDRGQFPAFF.

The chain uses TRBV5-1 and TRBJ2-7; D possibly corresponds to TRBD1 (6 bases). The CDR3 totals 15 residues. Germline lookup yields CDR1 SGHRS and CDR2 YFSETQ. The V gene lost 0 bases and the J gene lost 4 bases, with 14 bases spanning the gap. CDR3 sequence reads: CASSLDGQNIYEQYF. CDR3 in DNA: TGCGCCAGCAGCTTGGATGGACAGAATATTTACGAGCAGTACTTC. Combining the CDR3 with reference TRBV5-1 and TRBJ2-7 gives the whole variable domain KAGVTQTPRYLIKTRGQQVTLSCSPISGHRSVSWYQQTPGQGLQFLFEYFSETQRNKGNFPGRFSGRQFSNSRSEMNVSTLELGDSALYLCASSLDGQNIYEQYFGPGTRLTVT.

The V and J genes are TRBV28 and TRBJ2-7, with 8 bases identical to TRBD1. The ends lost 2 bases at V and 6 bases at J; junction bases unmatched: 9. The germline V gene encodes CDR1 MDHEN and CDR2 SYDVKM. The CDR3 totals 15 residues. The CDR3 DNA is TGTGCCAGCAGTTTACTAGGACAGGGCTTGGTCGAGCAGTACTTC. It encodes CASSLLGQGLVEQYF.